Presented here are 6 T cell receptor beta chains from one specimen sequenced in a study of T-cell memory formation after mild COVID-19 (dated by TCRdb to 2020 to 2022). The receptor library was made with 5' RACE. The data were produced on an Illumina NovaSeq 6000. Using fastp at Q25 and MiXCR, TCRdb reprocessed the public reads and kept productive beta chains. One record per CDR3 amino acid sequence lists the most common genes and DNA. This sample holds under 700,000 distinct CDR3 sequences; roughly 22% were observed only once. The ten top clones hold approximately 12% of the sample. Sequencing was done on a sample of PBMCs or a T cell subset sorted from them (not recorded which). The receptors originated from an adult woman who had mild COVID-19 (a few samples of this study predate the infection). The sample titles of this study are shuffled in the database, so cell type and time point are left out; the donor was told from shared clones.

This clonotype was detected only a few times. The chain joins TRBV10-3 to TRBJ2-7, with TRBD1 as a possible D gene (5 bases). Germline V gene lookup returns CDR1 ENHRY and CDR2 SYGVKD. Trimming removed 0 bases at V and 3 bases at J, with 12 bases between. The CDR3 spans 15 residues. The CDR3 nucleotides read TGTGCCATCAGTGAGTCTGATGGGGCTAACTACGAGCAGTACTTC. This sequence encodes CAISESDGANYEQYF.

This sequence joins TRBV4-1 and TRBJ2-7; 9 bases fit TRBD1. Germline V gene lookup returns CDR1 MGHRA and CDR2 YSYEKL. The CDR3 covers 17 residues. V shed 2 bases and J 4 bases; nucleotides not matched to a gene: 12. The CDR3 sequence is CASSQLPPGQGVYEQYF. Written as DNA, the CDR3 is TGCGCCAGCAGCCAACTTCCGCCGGGACAGGGCGTTTACGAGCAGTACTTC.

This clonotype was counted a few times. The chain combines TRBV11-1 with TRBJ2-3; D unclear. The CDR3 is 15 amino acids. V dropped 2 bases and J dropped 2 bases, with 11 bases sitting between them. CDR1 is SGHAT and CDR2 is FQDESV in the germline V gene (reference sequence). The CDR3 DNA follows: TGTGCCAGCAGCTTATCCCCGGGTTTCACAGATACGCAGTATTTT. It codes for CASSLSPGFTDTQYF. Together with reference TRBV11-1 and TRBJ2-3, the CDR3 gives the full variable domain: EAEVAQSPRYKITEKSQAVAFWCDPISGHATLYWYRQILGQGPELLVQFQDESVVDDSQLPKDRFSAERLKGVDSTLKIQPAELGDSAMYLCASSLSPGFTDTQYFGPGTRLTVL.

This clonotype was recorded at least ten times. The chain combines TRBV3-1 with TRBJ2-7; 8 bases map to TRBD1. This CDR3 is built from 13 residues. The J segment lost 6 bases and the V segment lost 5 bases, leaving 6 bases of the junction unmatched. In germline, CDR1 is LGHDT, CDR2 YNNKEL (reference sequence). CDR3 amino acids: CASSFDDRGEQYF. The DNA for the CDR3 is TGTGCCAGCAGCTTCGACGACAGGGGCGAGCAGTACTTC.

This chain uses TRBV7-6 with TRBJ1-2; the match to TRBD1 covers 12 bases. The CDR3 sequence is 16 residues long. The V segment lost 4 bases and the J segment 8 bases; nucleotides outside the gene matches: 11. Per the germline V gene, CDR1 is SGHVS and CDR2 is FNYEAQ. The chain's CDR3 is CASSSQPGQGAKGYTF. The CDR3 coding sequence is TGTGCCAGCAGCTCGCAACCGGGACAGGGGGCCAAGGGCTACACCTTC.

The chain employs TRBV5-1 and TRBJ2-1; D perhaps matches TRBD2 (5 bases). The CDR3 is made up of 14 amino acids. Germline values: CDR1 SGHRS, CDR2 YFSETQ. Trimming shortened V by 0 bases and J by 5 bases, and 9 bases separated the two germline ends. CDR3 sequence (DNA): TGCGCCAGCAGCTTGGTGGACTCTAACAATGAGCAGTTCTTC. This codes for CASSLVDSNNEQFF.